This T cell receptor beta chain is drawn from a study of OX40 agonist ivuxolimab in advanced cancers. Whole-study results and caveats: It was not determined which antigens were specifically recognized by the peripheral T cells that had undergone clonal expansion.

A note on this clone: Its antigen is currently unknown.

Profiled with immunoSEQ multiplex PCR; TCRdb holds only in-frame clones, not every one. The sample yields around 45,000 clones, roughly 80% seen once. This CDR3 is 14 amino acids long. CDR1 and CDR2 (germline): MDHEN, SYDVKM. The V end lost 4 bases, the J end lost 9 bases, and 16 bases lay between the germline ends. This chain joins TRBV28 and TRBJ1-5; possibly TRBD1 for D (6 bases). The sequences come from CD4+ or CD8+ T cells sorted from blood, collected in a trial of the OX40 agonist ivuxolimab. The TCR sequence derives from an adult with an advanced solid tumor such as melanoma, head and neck, liver or kidney cancer. The CDR3: CASSSTGIYAPQHF. The CDR3 bases are TGTGCCAGCAGTTCTACAGGGATTTACGCGCCCCAGCATTTT.